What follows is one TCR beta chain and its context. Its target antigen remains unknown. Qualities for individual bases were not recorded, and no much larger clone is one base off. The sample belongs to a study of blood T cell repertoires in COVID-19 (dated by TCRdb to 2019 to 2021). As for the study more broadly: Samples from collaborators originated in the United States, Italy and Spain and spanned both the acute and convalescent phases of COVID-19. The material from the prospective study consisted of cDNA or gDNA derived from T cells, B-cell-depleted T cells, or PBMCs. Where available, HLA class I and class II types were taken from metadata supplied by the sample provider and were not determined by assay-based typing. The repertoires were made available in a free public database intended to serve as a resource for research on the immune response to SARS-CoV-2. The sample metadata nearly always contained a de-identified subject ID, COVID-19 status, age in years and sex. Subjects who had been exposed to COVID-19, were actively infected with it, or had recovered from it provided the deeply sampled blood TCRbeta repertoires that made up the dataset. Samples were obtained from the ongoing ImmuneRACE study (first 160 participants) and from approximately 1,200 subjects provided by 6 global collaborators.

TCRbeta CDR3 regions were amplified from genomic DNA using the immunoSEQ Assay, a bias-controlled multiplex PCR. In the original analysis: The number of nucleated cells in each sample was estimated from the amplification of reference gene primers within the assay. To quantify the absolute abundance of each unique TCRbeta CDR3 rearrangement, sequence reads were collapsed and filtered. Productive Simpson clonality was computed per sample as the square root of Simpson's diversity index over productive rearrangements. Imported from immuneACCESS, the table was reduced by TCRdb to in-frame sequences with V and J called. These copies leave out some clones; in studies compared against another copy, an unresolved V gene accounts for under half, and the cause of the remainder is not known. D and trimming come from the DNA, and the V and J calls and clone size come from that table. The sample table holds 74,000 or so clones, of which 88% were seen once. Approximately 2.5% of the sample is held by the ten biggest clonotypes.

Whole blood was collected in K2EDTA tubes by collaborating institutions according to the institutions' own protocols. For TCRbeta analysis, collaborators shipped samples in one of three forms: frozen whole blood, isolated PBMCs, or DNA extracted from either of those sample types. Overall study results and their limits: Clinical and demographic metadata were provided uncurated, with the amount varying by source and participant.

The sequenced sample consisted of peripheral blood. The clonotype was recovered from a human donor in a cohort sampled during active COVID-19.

The DNA reads as follows: TGTGCCAGCAGCGTAGTCGCCGGGACAGGGTTCAATCAGCCCCAGCATTTT. This sequence encodes CASSVVAGTGFNQPQHF. The V and J segments used are TRBV7-2 and TRBJ1-5; 9 of the junction bases match TRBD1. Including the terminal cysteine and phenylalanine, the CDR3 comprises 17 residues. Just the 51-base CDR3 DNA is kept, in frame starting at base 1. The germline V and J ends show losses of 5 bases and 3 bases respectively, and no gene match explains 11 bases of the junction. CDR1 and CDR2 are read off the germline V gene as SGHTA and FQGNSA. With all but the CDR3 taken from the reference TRBV7-2 and TRBJ1-5 genes, the full variable domain is: GAGVSQSPSNKVTEKGKDVELRCDPISGHTALYWYRQSLGQGLEFLIYFQGNSAPDKSGLPSDRFSAERTGGSVSTLTIQRTQQEDSAVYLCASSVVAGTGFNQPQHFGDGTRLSIL.